The rows below give T cell receptor beta chains drawn from one sample of a study of blood T cell repertoires in COVID-19. Produced via immunoSEQ multiplex PCR; TCRdb's table is partial and in-frame only. Of tens of thousands of clones detected, 70% to 85% appear once; the ten largest clones hold about 10%. The specimen was peripheral blood. Every receptor here comes from a man in his sixties with acute or convalescent COVID-19. Each CDR3 is given without its conserved first and last residue. Fields, in order: V gene, CDR3 protein.

TRBV5-6 | ASSPAGGRAGNQPQH
TRBV5-4 | ASSLEGAGELF
TRBV5-8 | ASSLRDSPSYEQY
TRBV19 | ASSIGGTYNEQF
TRBV6-5 | ASRMGQGNQPQH
TRBV28 | ASSRLIQGPSNIYT
TRBV19 | ATHEDGTGTTGELF
TRBV9 | ASSVWGADTDTQY
TRBV20-1 | SASPAGPRLNTEAF
TRBV5-4 | ASSLMAGGLETQY
TRBV29-1 | SVEGGDSYPQETQY